These 27 T cell receptor beta chains were all obtained from the same sample, sequenced in a study of blood T cell repertoires in COVID-19. The repertoire was sequenced with immunoSEQ multiplex PCR; TCRdb's copy has only in-frame clones and lacks some. The data hold tens of thousands of clones, with more than 75% observed a single time. Sequencing was performed on peripheral blood. The receptors derive from a human donor in a cohort sampled during active COVID-19.

V and J are TRBV5-1 and TRBJ1-4; 7 positions match TRBD1. The length of the CDR3 is 15 residues. Germline trimming cut 4 bases from V and 4 bases from J; bases unmatched to any gene: 7. Looked up from germline, CDR1 is SGHRS and CDR2 is YFSETQ. The CDR3 is CASSRQTGINEKLFF. CDR3 nucleotide sequence: TGCGCCAGCAGCCGTCAGACAGGGATTAATGAAAAACTGTTTTTT. The variable domain in full, with the rest retrieved from reference TRBV5-1 and TRBJ1-4, is KAGVTQTPRYLIKTRGQQVTLSCSPISGHRSVSWYQQTPGQGLQFLFEYFSETQRNKGNFPGRFSGRQFSNSRSEMNVSTLELGDSALYLCASSRQTGINEKLFFGSGTQLSVL.

V and J are TRBV6-5 and TRBJ1-4; no clear D gene. V lost 0 bases and J lost 4, with 12 bases in between. The length of the CDR3 is 16 residues. CDR1 and CDR2 (germline): MNHEY, SVGAGI. DNA of the CDR3: TGTGCCAGCAGTTACTCGAGTCCTAGCCTTAATGAAAAACTGTTTTTT. Its protein is CASSYSSPSLNEKLFF.

J is TRBJ2-5 and V is TRBV6-5; 8 nucleotides line up with TRBD1. V lost 6 bases, J lost 5 bases, and 8 bases stayed unmatched. The length of the CDR3 is 14 residues. Per germline, CDR1 MNHEY and CDR2 SVGAGI. The CDR3 is CASRHDRGVETQYF. Here the CDR3 DNA reads TGTGCCAGCAGGCATGACAGGGGTGTGGAGACCCAGTACTTC.

The CDR3: CASSPDSDSGNTIYF. CDR3 sequence (DNA): TGTGCCAGCAGCCCTGACAGTGACTCTGGAAACACCATATATTTT. The V call is TRBV5-4, the J call TRBJ1-3; D possibly corresponds to TRBD1 (5 bases). V was cut by 4 bases and J by 0 bases, with 11 bases left in between. The CDR3 is 15 residues long. CDR1 and CDR2 from the germline V gene are SGHNT and YYREEE (reference sequence).

This clone was detected only a few times. The chain links TRBV19 to TRBJ1-5; no reliable D call. V gave up 6 bases and J gave up 4 bases, with 10 bases separating them. Germline lookup yields CDR1 LNHDA and CDR2 SQIVND (reference sequence). The CDR3 runs 13 residues. The CDR3 coding sequence is TGTGCCAGTAGGTCCACGGTGAATCAGCCCCAGCATTTT. Its translation is CASRSTVNQPQHF.

The rearrangement joins TRBV19 to TRBJ2-5; D possibly corresponds to TRBD2 (6 bases). CDR1 is LNHDA and CDR2 is SQIVND in the germline V gene (reference sequence). V lost 7 bases and J 2 bases, leaving 20 bases between the germline ends. CDR3 length equals 16 residues. The CDR3 sequence: CASTPKGLGGQETQYF. The DNA of the CDR3 is TGTGCCAGTACCCCTAAGGGACTGGGCGGGCAAGAGACCCAGTACTTC.

This sequence joins TRBV14 and TRBJ1-1; TRBD1 might be the D (6 bases). Germline-derived CDR1 and CDR2 are SGHDN and FVKESK. V lost 0 bases and J 1 base, leaving 12 bases between the germline ends. This CDR3 has 16 residues. The CDR3 DNA follows: TGTGCCAGCAGCCAAGATCCCAACAGGGCGAACACTGAAGCTTTCTTT. This gives the protein CASSQDPNRANTEAFF.

This sequence joins TRBV2 and TRBJ2-5; D is uncertain. The CDR3 is made up of 13 amino acids. V gave up 6 bases and J gave up 1 base, with 9 bases separating them. Germline V gene lookup returns CDR1 SNHLY and CDR2 FYNNEI. DNA for the CDR3: TGTGCCAGCAGCTATCACCTCCAAGAGACCCAGTACTTC. This translates into CASSYHLQETQYF.

This chain uses TRBV5-1 with TRBJ2-1; 10 positions agree with TRBD1. The V gene end was trimmed by 0 bases and the J gene end by 8 bases; junction bases not matched to a gene: 5. From germline, CDR1 is SGHRS and CDR2 YFSETQ. The CDR3 covers 15 residues. The DNA of the CDR3 is TGCGCCAGCAGCTTGGGTGGGACAGGGGTAGATGAGCAGTTCTTC. Amino acid sequence: CASSLGGTGVDEQFF.

This chain uses TRBV12-3 or TRBV12-4 with TRBJ1-2; no definite D call. The CDR3 is made up of 13 amino acids. Trimming removed 5 bases at V and 6 bases at J, with 13 bases between. The CDR3 loop reads CASSPQAGNGYTF. In DNA, the CDR3 is TGTGCCAGCAGTCCGCAGGCGGGGAATGGCTACACCTTC.

The rearrangement joins TRBV27 to TRBJ1-5; 8 bases map to TRBD1. With V trimmed by 2 bases and J by 0 bases, 9 bases remained unmatched. CDR1 is MNHEY, CDR2 SMNVEV, per germline (reference sequence). The CDR3 is 18 amino acids. The CDR3 here is CASSLGAGGADSNQPQHF. CDR3 bases: TGTGCCAGCAGTTTAGGTGCAGGGGGCGCGGATAGCAATCAGCCCCAGCATTTT.

V and J are TRBV3-1 (or the pseudogene TRBV3-2) and TRBJ1-2; TRBD1 might be the D (5 bases). This CDR3 contains 14 residues. Germline V gene sequence: CDR1 LGHDT, CDR2 YNNKEL (reference sequence). With 1 base removed from V and 4 bases from J, the gap between germline ends came to 10 bases. CDR3 nucleotides: TGTGCCAGCAGCCAAGGCAGGGATTCCTATGGCTACACCTTC. This gives the protein CASSQGRDSYGYTF.

The chain has TRBV15 and TRBJ1-5; no clear D gene. The CDR3 is made up of 16 amino acids. Germline CDR1 LNHNV, CDR2 YYDKDF (reference sequence). Trimming stripped 5 bases from V and 0 bases from J, with 14 bases between. The DNA for the CDR3 is TGTGCCACCAGCTCGAAACGGGGTCTTAGCAATCAGCCCCAGCATTTT. It specifies CATSSKRGLSNQPQHF.

This chain connects TRBV2 to TRBJ2-2, with D unclear. Trimming took off 10 bases at V and 3 bases at J, with 15 bases between the two ends. Per the germline V gene, CDR1 is SNHLY and CDR2 is FYNNEI. This CDR3 is 14 amino acids long. In nucleotides, the CDR3 is TGTGCCAACACTATTGACGGCTACACCGGGGAGCTGTTTTTT. Its protein product is CANTIDGYTGELFF.

This CDR3 reads CASSLTGTGASNQPQHF. CDR3 sequence (DNA): TGCGCCAGCAGCCTTACCGGGACAGGGGCAAGCAATCAGCCCCAGCATTTT. The chain links TRBV4-1 to TRBJ1-5; 10 positions match TRBD1. With V trimmed by 4 bases and J by 1 base, 7 bases remained unmatched. Germline loops: CDR1 MGHRA, CDR2 YSYEKL. The CDR3 runs to 17 residues.

This clone turned up a few times. The chain recombines TRBV7-2 with TRBJ2-5; D is unresolved. The CDR3 contains 11 residues. The ends were cut back, 5 bases at V and 6 bases at J, with 7 bases in the middle. CDR1 SGHTA and CDR2 FQGNSA come from the germline V gene. The CDR3 sequence: CASSPGQTQYF. Written as DNA, the CDR3 is TGTGCCAGCAGCCCAGGTCAGACCCAGTACTTC.

V usage is TRBV7-8 and J usage is TRBJ2-5, with 8 nucleotides matching TRBD2. The trim removed 3 bases at V and 5 bases at J, leaving 8 bases unmatched. Germline assignment: CDR1 SGHVS and CDR2 FQNEAQ. The CDR3 has 15 amino acids. CDR3: CASSFPRGAGETQYF. The CDR3, as DNA: TGTGCCAGCAGCTTCCCGCGGGGGGCCGGGGAGACCCAGTACTTC.

This clone was observed a single time. This chain links TRBV18 with TRBJ2-3; maybe TRBD1 (6 bases). Germline values: CDR1 KGHSH, CDR2 LQKENI. The length of the CDR3 is 16 residues. V was shortened by 5 bases and J by 0 bases, with 15 bases between the two germline ends. The CDR3 bases are TGTGCCAGCTCAGACAGGACGGGATTTAGCACAGATACGCAGTATTTT. Translation: CASSDRTGFSTDTQYF.

This chain uses TRBV3-1 (or the pseudogene TRBV3-2) with TRBJ2-2; D might be TRBD2 (6 bases). This CDR3 contains 14 residues. The germline V and J ends were trimmed by 6 bases and 7 bases, with 15 bases remaining between them. From germline, CDR1 is LGHDT and CDR2 YNNKEL (reference sequence). The CDR3 nucleotides read TGTGCCAGCAGGACTTCGGGGGACCTCGGGGAGCTGTTTTTT. Translating it yields CASRTSGDLGELFF.

The V and J genes are TRBV12-3 or TRBV12-4 and TRBJ2-1; possibly TRBD2 for D (5 bases). CDR3 length: 13 residues. V was cut by 5 bases and J by 8 bases, with 13 bases left in between. In DNA form, the CDR3 reads TGTGCCAGCAGTCCGAGGCCGAGGGATGAGCAGTTCTTC. Translated, it gives CASSPRPRDEQFF.

The V and J genes are TRBV3-1 (or the pseudogene TRBV3-2) and TRBJ2-1; possibly TRBD1 for D (6 bases). V lost 3 bases and J 0 bases, leaving 12 bases between the germline ends. Per the germline V gene, CDR1 is LGHDT and CDR2 is YNNKEL (reference sequence). The CDR3 is made up of 16 amino acids. CDR3 sequence reads: CASSHRLGGSYNEQFF. The CDR3 bases are TGTGCCAGCAGCCATCGCCTAGGGGGCTCCTACAATGAGCAGTTCTTC.

The chain uses TRBV29-1 and TRBJ1-2; D is possibly TRBD1 (6 bases). The V gene lost 4 bases and the J gene lost 4 bases, with 16 bases spanning the gap. The CDR3 length is 14 residues. Germline CDR1 SQVTM, CDR2 ANQGSEA. CDR3 residues: CSVGEGGTRYGYTF. In nucleotides, the CDR3 is TGCAGCGTTGGGGAGGGGGGCACCCGCTATGGCTACACCTTC. Based on the CDR3 plus reference TRBV29-1 and TRBJ1-2, the full variable domain is SAVISQKPSRDICQRGTSLTIQCQVDSQVTMMFWYRQQPGQSLTLIATANQGSEATYESGFVIDKFPISRPNLTFSTLTVSNMSPEDSSIYLCSVGEGGTRYGYTFGSGTRLTVV.

This chain links TRBV5-1 with TRBJ2-1, with D possibly being TRBD2 (7 bases). This CDR3 comprises 14 residues. Deletions cut 0 bases from V and 8 bases from J, with 12 bases between. Germline CDR1 is SGHRS and CDR2 is YFSETQ. The CDR3: CASSLGRGADEQFF. The CDR3 coding sequence is TGCGCCAGCAGCTTGGGTCGGGGGGCCGATGAGCAGTTCTTC.

The rearrangement links TRBV27 to TRBJ2-7, with D unclear. Trimming removed 0 bases from V and 6 bases from J, with 9 bases in between. Germline CDR1 is MNHEY and CDR2 is SMNVEV (reference sequence). CDR3 length: 13 residues. CDR3 loop: CASSLSYSTEQYF. The CDR3, as DNA: TGTGCCAGCAGTTTATCGTACTCTACCGAGCAGTACTTC.

The gene calls are TRBV5-5 and TRBJ1-3, with 7 bases matching TRBD1. The V and J ends lost 0 bases and 4 bases, in that order; junction bases with no gene match: 4. Germline V gives CDR1 SGHKS, CDR2 YYEKEE (reference sequence). The CDR3 runs to 15 residues. The CDR3 reads CASSLAWDRGNTIYF. The CDR3 DNA follows: TGTGCCAGCAGCTTGGCGTGGGACAGAGGAAACACCATATATTTT.

This clone was observed once. CDR3 sequence reads: CASSQGSAYEQYF. CDR3 DNA: TGCGCCAGCAGCCAAGGGAGTGCCTACGAGCAGTACTTC. V is TRBV4-3 and J is TRBJ2-7; no reliable D call. V was pared by 1 base and J by 2 bases, with 6 bases between. There are 13 residues in the CDR3. Germline V gene lookup returns CDR1 LGHNA and CDR2 YSLEER.

The CDR3 nucleotides are TGTGCCACCAGTGATCAACAGGGATATCAGCCCCAGCATTTT. It translates to CATSDQQGYQPQHF. The chain joins TRBV24-1 to TRBJ1-5; perhaps TRBD1 as D (6 bases). Between the trimmed V and J ends, which lost 3 bases and 5 bases, there was a span of 10 bases. The CDR3 contains 14 residues. The germline V gene has CDR1 KGHDR and CDR2 SFDVKD.